This TCR beta chain derives from a study of Graves' ophthalmopathy and Graves' hyperthyroidism. Study-level results: The authors also found most expanded thyroid clonotypes above 0.001 frequency in blood. Classification of ophthalmopathy versus stable hyperthyroidism by a 13-signature model yielded 85% to 90% sensitivity and 65% to 83% specificity.

CDR1 is KGHDR, CDR2 SFDVKD, per germline. With 6 bases removed from V and 1 base from J, the gap between germline ends came to 9 bases. CDR3 length: 15 amino acids. Uncontrolled infections, other autoimmune diseases, pregnancy or lactation barred patients from enrollment. Ten or more counts support this clonotype. The antigen is not known. From RNA, the CDR3 regions of TCR beta chains were amplified and sequenced. Scientists carried out first-round RT-PCR using HTBI primers and then a second-round multiplex PCR. TCRdb used MiXCR to reprocess the multiplex PCR reads, holding one entry per CDR3 protein. The sample lists about 500,000 distinct CDR3 sequences; approximately 15% were seen once.

The source of this sequence is a woman aged 25 to 39 with Graves' ophthalmopathy. Sequencing was done on a sample of blood. The genes are TRBV24-1 and TRBJ1-6, with unresolved D. The DNA of the CDR3 is TGTGCCACCAGTTTTTGGAGGTCCTATAATTCACCCCTCCACTTT. Translated: CATSFWRSYNSPLHF.